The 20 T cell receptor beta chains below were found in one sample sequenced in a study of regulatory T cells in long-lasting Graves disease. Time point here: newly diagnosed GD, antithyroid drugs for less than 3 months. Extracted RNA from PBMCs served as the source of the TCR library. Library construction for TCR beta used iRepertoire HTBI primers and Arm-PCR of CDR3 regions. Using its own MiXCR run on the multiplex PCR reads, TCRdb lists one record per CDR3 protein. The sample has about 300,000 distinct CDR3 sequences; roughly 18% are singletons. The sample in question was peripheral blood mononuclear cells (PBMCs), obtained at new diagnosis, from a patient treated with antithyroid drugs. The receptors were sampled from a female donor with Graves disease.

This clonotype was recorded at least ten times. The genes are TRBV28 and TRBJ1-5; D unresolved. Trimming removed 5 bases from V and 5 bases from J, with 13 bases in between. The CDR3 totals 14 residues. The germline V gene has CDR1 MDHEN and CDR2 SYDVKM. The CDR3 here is CASSPDTPDQPQHF. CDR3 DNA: TGTGCCAGCAGTCCCGACACCCCAGATCAGCCCCAGCATTTT.

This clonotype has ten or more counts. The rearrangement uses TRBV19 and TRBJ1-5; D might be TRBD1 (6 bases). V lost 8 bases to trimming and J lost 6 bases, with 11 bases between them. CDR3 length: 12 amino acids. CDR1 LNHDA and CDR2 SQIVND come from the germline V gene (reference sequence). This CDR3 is CASGQLGQPQHF. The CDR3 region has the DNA TGTGCCAGTGGACAGCTAGGTCAGCCCCAGCATTTT.

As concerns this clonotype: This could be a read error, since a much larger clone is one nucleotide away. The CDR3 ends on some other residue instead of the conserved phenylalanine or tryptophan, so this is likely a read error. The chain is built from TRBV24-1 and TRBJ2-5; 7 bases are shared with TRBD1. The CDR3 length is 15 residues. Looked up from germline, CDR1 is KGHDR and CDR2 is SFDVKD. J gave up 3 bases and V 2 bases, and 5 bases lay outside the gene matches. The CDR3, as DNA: TGTGCCACCAGTGATTCTCGACAGGGAAAAGAGACCCAGTACCTC. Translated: CATSDSRQGKETQYL.

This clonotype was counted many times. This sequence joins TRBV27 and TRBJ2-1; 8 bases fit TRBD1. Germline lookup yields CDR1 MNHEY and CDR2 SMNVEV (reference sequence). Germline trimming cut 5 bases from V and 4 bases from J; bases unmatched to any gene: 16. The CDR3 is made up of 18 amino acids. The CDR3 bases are TGTGCCAGCAGTCCGCGGACAGGGCAAGGCGGGAAGTACAATGAGCAGTTCTTC. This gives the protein CASSPRTGQGGKYNEQFF.

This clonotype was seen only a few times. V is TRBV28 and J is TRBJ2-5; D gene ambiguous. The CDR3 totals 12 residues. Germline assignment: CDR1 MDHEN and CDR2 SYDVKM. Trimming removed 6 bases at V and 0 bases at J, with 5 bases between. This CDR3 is CASSHNQETQYF. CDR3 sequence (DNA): TGTGCCAGCAGCCATAACCAAGAGACCCAGTACTTC.

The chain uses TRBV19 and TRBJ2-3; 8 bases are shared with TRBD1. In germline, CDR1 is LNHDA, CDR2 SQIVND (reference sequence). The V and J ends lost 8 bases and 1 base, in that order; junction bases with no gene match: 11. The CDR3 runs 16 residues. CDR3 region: CASAAVGQGGTDTQYF. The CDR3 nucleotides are TGTGCCAGTGCCGCGGTAGGACAGGGCGGCACAGATACGCAGTATTTT.

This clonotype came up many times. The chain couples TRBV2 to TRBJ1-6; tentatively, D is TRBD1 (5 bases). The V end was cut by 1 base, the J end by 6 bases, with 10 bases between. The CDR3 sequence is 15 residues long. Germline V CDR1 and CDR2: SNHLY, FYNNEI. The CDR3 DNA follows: TGTGCCAGCAGTGAAGGTGACAGAATTAATTCACCCCTCCACTTT. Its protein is CASSEGDRINSPLHF.

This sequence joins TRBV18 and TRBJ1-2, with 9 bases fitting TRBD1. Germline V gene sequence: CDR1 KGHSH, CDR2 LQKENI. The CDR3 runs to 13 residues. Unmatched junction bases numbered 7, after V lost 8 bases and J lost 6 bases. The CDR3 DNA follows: TGTGCCAGCCGATGGACAGGGGAGGATGGCTACACCTTC. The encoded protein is CASRWTGEDGYTF.

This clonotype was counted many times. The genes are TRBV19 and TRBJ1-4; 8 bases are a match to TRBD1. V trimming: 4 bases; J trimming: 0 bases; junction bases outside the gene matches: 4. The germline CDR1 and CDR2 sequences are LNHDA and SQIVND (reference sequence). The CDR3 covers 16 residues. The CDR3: CASSRTGKPTNEKLFF. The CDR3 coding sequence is TGTGCCAGTAGTAGGACAGGGAAACCAACTAATGAAAAACTGTTTTTT.

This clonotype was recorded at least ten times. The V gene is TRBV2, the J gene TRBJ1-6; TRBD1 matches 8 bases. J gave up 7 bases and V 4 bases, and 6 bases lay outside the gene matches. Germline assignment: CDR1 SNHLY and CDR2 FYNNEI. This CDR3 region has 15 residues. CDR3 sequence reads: CASSGQGAANSPLHF. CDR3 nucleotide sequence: TGTGCCAGCAGTGGGCAGGGGGCTGCAAATTCACCCCTCCACTTT.

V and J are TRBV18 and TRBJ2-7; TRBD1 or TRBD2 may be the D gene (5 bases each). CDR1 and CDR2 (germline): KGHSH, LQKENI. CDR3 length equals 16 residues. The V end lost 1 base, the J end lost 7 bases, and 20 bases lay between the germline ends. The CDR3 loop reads CASSPLHRTATGEQYF. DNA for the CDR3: TGTGCCAGCTCACCACTTCACAGGACCGCTACGGGAGAGCAGTACTTC.

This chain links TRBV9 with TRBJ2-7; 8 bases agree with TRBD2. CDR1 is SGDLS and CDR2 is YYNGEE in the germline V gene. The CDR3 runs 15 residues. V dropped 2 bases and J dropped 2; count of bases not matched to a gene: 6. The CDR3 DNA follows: TGTGCCAGCAGCGTGGGGGGGACTAGAACCTACGAGCAGTACTTC. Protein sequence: CASSVGGTRTYEQYF.

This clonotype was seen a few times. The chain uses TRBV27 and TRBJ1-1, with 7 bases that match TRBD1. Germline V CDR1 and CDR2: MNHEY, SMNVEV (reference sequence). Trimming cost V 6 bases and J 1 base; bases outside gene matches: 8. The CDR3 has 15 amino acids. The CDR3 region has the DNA TGTGCCAGCAGCGACAGGGACGGACAGAACACTGAAGCTTTCTTT. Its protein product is CASSDRDGQNTEAFF.

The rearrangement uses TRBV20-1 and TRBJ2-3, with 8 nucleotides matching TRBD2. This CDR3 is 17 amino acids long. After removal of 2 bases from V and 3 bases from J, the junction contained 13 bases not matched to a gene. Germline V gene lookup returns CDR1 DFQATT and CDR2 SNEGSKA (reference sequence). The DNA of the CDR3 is TGCAGTGCTAGACCTCCTCGGGAGGGAATGGTTACAGATACGCAGTATTTT. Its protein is CSARPPREGMVTDTQYF.

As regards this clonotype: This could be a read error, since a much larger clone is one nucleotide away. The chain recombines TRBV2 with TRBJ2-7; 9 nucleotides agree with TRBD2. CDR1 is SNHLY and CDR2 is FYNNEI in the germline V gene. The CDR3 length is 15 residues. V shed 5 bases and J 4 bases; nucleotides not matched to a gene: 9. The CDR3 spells CASSSSAGGAYEQYF. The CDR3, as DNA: TGTGCCAGCAGTTCCTCAGCGGGAGGTGCATACGAGCAGTACTTC. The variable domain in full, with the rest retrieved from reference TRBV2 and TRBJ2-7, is EPEVTQTPSHQVTQMGQEVILRCVPISNHLYFYWYRQILGQKVEFLVSFYNNEISEKSEIFDDQFSVERPDGSNFTLKIRSTKLEDSAMYFCASSSSAGGAYEQYFGPGTRLTVT.

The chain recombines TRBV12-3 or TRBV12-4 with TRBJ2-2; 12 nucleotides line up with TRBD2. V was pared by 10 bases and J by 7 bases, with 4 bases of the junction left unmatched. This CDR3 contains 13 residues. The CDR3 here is CANGLAGFGELFF. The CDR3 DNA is TGTGCCAATGGACTAGCGGGATTCGGGGAGCTGTTTTTT.

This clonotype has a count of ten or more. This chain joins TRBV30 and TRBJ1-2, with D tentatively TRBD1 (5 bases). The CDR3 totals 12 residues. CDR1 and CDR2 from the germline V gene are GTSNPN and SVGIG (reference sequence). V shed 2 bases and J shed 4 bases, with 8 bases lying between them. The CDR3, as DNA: TGTGCCTGGAGTAAGGGGCTCTATGGCTACACCTTC. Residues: CAWSKGLYGYTF.

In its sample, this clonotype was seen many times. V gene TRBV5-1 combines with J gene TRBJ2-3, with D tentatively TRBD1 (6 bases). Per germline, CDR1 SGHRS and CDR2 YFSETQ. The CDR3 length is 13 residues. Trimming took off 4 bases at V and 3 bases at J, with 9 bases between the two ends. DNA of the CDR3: TGCGCCAGCAGCATACAGGGAACAGATACGCAGTATTTT. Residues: CASSIQGTDTQYF. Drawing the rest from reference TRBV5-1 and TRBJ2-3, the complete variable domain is KAGVTQTPRYLIKTRGQQVTLSCSPISGHRSVSWYQQTPGQGLQFLFEYFSETQRNKGNFPGRFSGRQFSNSRSEMNVSTLELGDSALYLCASSIQGTDTQYFGPGTRLTVL.

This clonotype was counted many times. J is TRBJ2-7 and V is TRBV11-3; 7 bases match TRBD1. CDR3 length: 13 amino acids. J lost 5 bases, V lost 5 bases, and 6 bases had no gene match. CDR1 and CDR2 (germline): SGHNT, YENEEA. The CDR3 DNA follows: TGTGCCAGCAGCGTATCGACAGGGAACGAGCAGTACTTC. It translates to CASSVSTGNEQYF. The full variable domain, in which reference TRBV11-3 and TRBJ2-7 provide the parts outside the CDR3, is EAGVVQSPRYKIIEKKQPVAFWCNPISGHNTLYWYLQNLGQGPELLIRYENEEAVDDSQLPKDRFSAERLKGVDSTLKIQPAELGDSAVYLCASSVSTGNEQYFGPGTRLTVT.

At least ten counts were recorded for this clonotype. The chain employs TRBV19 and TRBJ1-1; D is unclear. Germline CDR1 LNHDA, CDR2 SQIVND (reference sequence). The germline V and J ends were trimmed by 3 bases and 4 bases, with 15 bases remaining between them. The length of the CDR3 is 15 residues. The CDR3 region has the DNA TGTGCCAGTAGTATGCCGACCATACGTTCCACTGAAGCTTTCTTT. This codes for CASSMPTIRSTEAFF.